This TCR beta chain was observed in a study of beta chain features in type 1 diabetes. Across the study: Patients were similar to healthy donors in age and gender (as well as in cell yields).

This clone was recorded many times. The antigen remains undetermined. Study-wide findings and caveats: In every one of the four CD4+ subsets, TCRB CDR3s were moderately but significantly shorter in Type 1 diabetes patients.

The CDR3 loop spans 15 amino acids. CDR1 SEHNR and CDR2 FQNEAQ come from the germline V gene (reference sequence). The germline V and J ends were trimmed by 1 base and 3 bases, with 12 bases remaining between them. The isolated RNA, all of it, was reverse transcribed, so expressed TCRB transcripts were what got sequenced. Produced via immunoSEQ multiplex PCR; TCRdb's table is partial and in-frame only. The sample has around 160,000 clones, roughly 9% seen once; the top ten hold under 0.85%. The chain joins TRBV7-9 to TRBJ1-1; D unclear. This clonotype originated in a woman in her twenties or thirties with type 1 diabetes. The sample taken for sequencing was central memory CD4+ T cells from blood. CDR3 residues: CASSLGSSRDTEAFF. Written as DNA, the CDR3 is TGTGCCAGCAGCTTAGGAAGCTCTCGAGACACTGAAGCTTTCTTT.